The 30 T cell receptor beta chains below come from one sample, sequenced in a study of cytomegalovirus exposure and HLA in healthy donors. Produced via immunoSEQ multiplex PCR; TCRdb's table is partial and in-frame only. The sample has about 360,000 clones; about nine tenths are singletons. The source material was PBMCs. Receptors originate from a woman aged 18-29 years in good health and CMV-seronegative.

Only a few counts were recorded for this clone. The rearrangement links TRBV27 to TRBJ2-7, with 11 bases fitting TRBD2. Germline V CDR1 and CDR2: MNHEY, SMNVEV (reference sequence). CDR3 length equals 15 residues. Trimming removed 4 bases from V and 4 bases from J; junction bases left unmatched: 6. The CDR3 bases are TGTGCCAGCAGTTCTCTAGCGGGGGGCGGGTACGAGCAGTACTTC. Translated, it gives CASSSLAGGGYEQYF.

This clone was seen once. This chain links TRBV11-2 with TRBJ2-1; the match to TRBD2 covers 14 bases. Germline assignment: CDR1 SGHAT and CDR2 FQNNGV. The V gene end was trimmed by 4 bases and the J gene end by 4 bases; junction bases not matched to a gene: 6. This CDR3 region has 17 residues. CDR3: CASSSGLAGVGYNEQFF. Here the CDR3 DNA reads TGTGCCAGCAGCTCGGGACTAGCGGGAGTCGGTTACAATGAGCAGTTCTTC.

This chain joins TRBV27 and TRBJ2-7, with D possibly matching TRBD1 (6 bases). The CDR3 contains 14 residues. Germline V gives CDR1 MNHEY, CDR2 SMNVEV (reference sequence). Deletions cut 5 bases from V and 3 bases from J, with 14 bases between. The CDR3 DNA is TGTGCCAGCAGTAAACCAGGGACAAACTACGAGCAGTACTTC. This gives the protein CASSKPGTNYEQYF.

The sample holds one count of this clone. V and J are TRBV10-1 and TRBJ2-7, with D unclear. The CDR3 has 15 residues. Germline-derived CDR1 and CDR2 are WNHNN and SYGVQD (reference sequence). V was cut by 9 bases and J by 5 bases, with 23 bases left in between. CDR3 coding DNA: TGCGCCAGTGGGCAGAAGATCATTCCCCTCCACGAGCAGTACTTC. Translation: CASGQKIIPLHEQYF.

V usage is TRBV7-9 and J usage is TRBJ2-1; possible D gene TRBD2, 6 bases. The germline V and J ends were trimmed by 5 bases and 9 bases, with 14 bases remaining between them. The CDR3 runs 13 residues. Germline V CDR1 and CDR2: SEHNR, FQNEAQ (reference sequence). This CDR3 is CASSPNLGGEQFF. The CDR3 coding sequence is TGTGCCAGCAGCCCCAATTTGGGGGGTGAGCAGTTCTTC. The full variable domain, in which reference TRBV7-9 and TRBJ2-1 provide the parts outside the CDR3, is DTGVSQNPRHKITKRGQNVTFRCDPISEHNRLYWYRQTLGQGPEFLTYFQNEAQLEKSRLLSDRFSAERPKGSFSTLEIQRTEQGDSAMYLCASSPNLGGEQFFGPGTRLTVL.

This clone was seen once. The CDR3 here is CASSRSGTAYEQYF. As DNA, the CDR3 is TGTGCCAGCAGCCGTAGCGGGACAGCCTACGAGCAGTACTTC. The V call is TRBV9, the J call TRBJ2-7, with a possible D match to TRBD2 (8 bases). V was shortened by 4 bases and J by 2 bases, with 13 bases between the two germline ends. CDR1 and CDR2 from the germline V gene are SGDLS and YYNGEE. This CDR3 contains 14 residues.

The chain carries TRBV6-8 and TRBJ2-5; the D gene is possibly TRBD1 (5 bases). The CDR3 runs to 14 residues. V dropped 7 bases and J dropped 0 bases, with 12 bases sitting between them. The germline V gene has CDR1 MNHGY and CDR2 SAAAGT. The CDR3 DNA follows: TGTGCCAGCATCGACAGCCTTTACCAAGAGACCCAGTACTTC. It codes for CASIDSLYQETQYF.

The gene calls are TRBV5-1 and TRBJ2-1; D is possibly TRBD1 (6 bases). The CDR3 is 16 residues long. V lost 0 bases, J lost 0 bases, and 10 bases lay in between. The V gene's germline CDR1 is SGHRS and CDR2 YFSETQ. Here the CDR3 reads CASSLVGTPSYNEQFF. The CDR3 DNA reads TGCGCCAGCAGCTTGGTGGGGACACCCTCCTACAATGAGCAGTTCTTC.

Only one count was recorded for this clone. The chain employs TRBV5-6 and TRBJ1-1; TRBD1 might be the D (5 bases). The V and J ends lost 4 bases and 5 bases respectively, with 15 bases between them. The germline V gene encodes CDR1 SGHDT and CDR2 YYEEEE. CDR3 length equals 14 residues. The CDR3 spells CASSPRQYGTEAFF. The CDR3 coding sequence is TGTGCCAGCAGCCCGCGACAGTATGGGACTGAAGCTTTCTTT.

The chain links TRBV5-6 to TRBJ2-7; D uncertain. V lost 4 bases and J 1 base, leaving 3 bases between the germline ends. This CDR3 region has 11 residues. Germline V gene lookup returns CDR1 SGHDT and CDR2 YYEEEE. The CDR3 loop reads CASSTSYEQYF. The DNA for the CDR3 is TGTGCCAGCAGCACTTCCTACGAGCAGTACTTC.

The chain is built from TRBV6-5 and TRBJ1-4, with D perhaps TRBD1 (5 bases). The V gene lost 5 bases and the J gene lost 8 bases, with 15 bases spanning the gap. The CDR3 spans 14 residues. Germline CDR1 MNHEY, CDR2 SVGAGI. The CDR3 DNA follows: TGTGCCAGCAGTCGATCACCCGGGGGGGAAAAACTGTTTTTT. This encodes CASSRSPGGEKLFF.

The chain combines TRBV15 with TRBJ2-1; 11 bases are a match to TRBD2. With 3 bases clipped from V and 8 bases from J, the junction kept 9 bases outside the gene matches. The CDR3 extends over 16 amino acids. Per germline, CDR1 LNHNV and CDR2 YYDKDF (reference sequence). CDR3 DNA: TGTGCCACCAGCAGTTTTAGCGGGGGGGCGTCCGATGAGCAGTTCTTC. It codes for CATSSFSGGASDEQFF.

This clone appeared once. This chain joins TRBV2 and TRBJ1-5; D gene uncertain. The germline gives CDR1 SNHLY, CDR2 FYNNEI. Deletions cut 1 base from V and 1 base from J, with 14 bases between. There are 17 residues in the CDR3. The CDR3 DNA follows: TGTGCCAGCAGTGAAGTGCGGGGAGGAGGGAGCAATCAGCCCCAGCATTTT. Translated: CASSEVRGGGSNQPQHF.

The sample holds a few counts of this clone. The chain couples TRBV5-1 to TRBJ1-2; 7 bases line up with TRBD1. This CDR3 comprises 14 residues. The V gene end was trimmed by 4 bases and the J gene end by 4 bases; junction bases not matched to a gene: 7. CDR1 is SGHRS and CDR2 is YFSETQ in the germline V gene. In nucleotides, the CDR3 is TGCGCCAGCAGCCCGACGGGACAGATCTATGGCTACACCTTC. It is translated as CASSPTGQIYGYTF.

The chain is built from TRBV30 and TRBJ2-3, with 7 positions matching TRBD2. With 1 base clipped from V and 4 bases from J, the junction kept 5 bases outside the gene matches. Germline V gene data show CDR1 as GTSNPN and CDR2 as SVGIG (reference sequence). This CDR3 is 14 amino acids long. CDR3 in amino acids: CAWSGGGSPDTQYF. The DNA for the CDR3 is TGTGCCTGGAGTGGGGGGGGGTCGCCAGATACGCAGTATTTT.

This chain joins TRBV10-3 and TRBJ2-7, with 8 positions matching TRBD1. After removal of 8 bases from V and 3 bases from J, the junction contained 6 bases not matched to a gene. This CDR3 has 13 amino acids. Looked up from germline, CDR1 is ENHRY and CDR2 is SYGVKD. CDR3: CAIAGTGSYEQYF. The CDR3 coding sequence is TGTGCCATCGCTGGGACAGGTAGCTACGAGCAGTACTTC.

The chain employs TRBV7-6 and TRBJ2-3; D is unclear. The length of the CDR3 is 12 residues. Deletions cut 3 bases from V and 6 bases from J, with 7 bases between. In germline, CDR1 is SGHVS, CDR2 FNYEAQ. The DNA for the CDR3 is TGTGCCAGCAGCTTCGGTGGTGATACGCAGTATTTT. Protein sequence: CASSFGGDTQYF.

V is TRBV5-6 and J is TRBJ2-2; D might be TRBD1 (5 bases). Trimming removed 1 base at V and 4 bases at J, with 14 bases between. Germline CDR1 and CDR2: SGHDT and YYEEEE. The CDR3 totals 16 residues. Here the CDR3 reads CASSLRNSGATGELFF. The CDR3 DNA is TGTGCCAGCAGCTTGAGGAATTCTGGGGCCACCGGGGAGCTGTTTTTT.

CDR3 in amino acids: CASSSRDTINEKLFF. In DNA form, the CDR3 reads TGCGCCAGCAGCTCCCGGGACACAATAAATGAAAAACTGTTTTTT. V usage is TRBV5-1 and J usage is TRBJ1-4; tentative D call: TRBD1 (6 bases). Germline CDR1 SGHRS, CDR2 YFSETQ. The ends were cut back, 3 bases at V and 5 bases at J, with 14 bases in the middle. The CDR3 totals 15 residues.

The rearrangement links TRBV27 to TRBJ2-5, with 11 bases lining up with TRBD2. This CDR3 region has 21 residues. J gave up 4 bases and V 6 bases, and 25 bases lay outside the gene matches. Germline CDR1 is MNHEY and CDR2 is SMNVEV (reference sequence). CDR3 in DNA: TGTGCCAGCAGCCCCACTCTCGGGCTAGCGGGGGGCTACGATTTTCGAGAGACCCAGTACTTC. Amino acid sequence: CASSPTLGLAGGYDFRETQYF.

This chain joins TRBV5-1 and TRBJ2-5, with 7 bases identical to TRBD1. The CDR3 is 16 residues long. Trimming cost V 4 bases and J 2 bases; bases outside gene matches: 11. Per the germline V gene, CDR1 is SGHRS and CDR2 is YFSETQ. The CDR3 here is CASSLRDRSFQETQYF. The CDR3 nucleotides are TGCGCCAGCAGCCTCCGGGACAGATCTTTTCAAGAGACCCAGTACTTC.

The chain employs TRBV7-2 and TRBJ2-7; TRBD1 aligns across 7 bases. Germline CDR1 reads SGHTA; CDR2 reads FQGNSA. The CDR3 consists of 15 residues. Trimming at V came to 1 base and at J to 2 bases, leaving 5 bases not matched to a gene. CDR3 nucleotide sequence: TGTGCCAGCAGCTTAGAGAGGGGGCCGGCCTACGAGCAGTACTTC. Amino acid sequence: CASSLERGPAYEQYF. The entire variable domain, with the rest obtained from reference TRBV7-2 and TRBJ2-7, is as follows: GAGVSQSPSNKVTEKGKDVELRCDPISGHTALYWYRQSLGQGLEFLIYFQGNSAPDKSGLPSDRFSAERTGGSVSTLTIQRTQQEDSAVYLCASSLERGPAYEQYFGPGTRLTVT.

The rearrangement links TRBV5-4 to TRBJ2-3; perhaps TRBD2 as D (6 bases). Per germline, CDR1 SGHNT and CDR2 YYREEE (reference sequence). The V end was cut by 1 base, the J end by 0 bases, with 21 bases between. CDR3 length: 19 residues. The CDR3 coding sequence is TGTGCCAGCAGCTTGCTGAGCCTGGGGGGAGGACCTAGCACAGATACGCAGTATTTT. It is translated as CASSLLSLGGGPSTDTQYF.

This clone was seen only once. The chain is built from TRBV7-9 and TRBJ2-7, with 7 bases fitting TRBD1. The CDR3 is 15 residues long. Germline V lookup: CDR1 SEHNR, CDR2 FQNEAQ (reference sequence). J was trimmed by 2 bases and V by 2 bases; bases with no gene match: 6. CDR3 DNA sequence: TGTGCCAGCAGCTTACGAGACAGGGACCCCTACGAGCAGTACTTC. Translated: CASSLRDRDPYEQYF. Filled out from reference TRBV7-9 and TRBJ2-7, the complete variable domain reads DTGVSQNPRHKITKRGQNVTFRCDPISEHNRLYWYRQTLGQGPEFLTYFQNEAQLEKSRLLSDRFSAERPKGSFSTLEIQRTEQGDSAMYLCASSLRDRDPYEQYFGPGTRLTVT.

The rearrangement joins TRBV6-6 to TRBJ2-1, with 7 bases lining up with TRBD1. Trimming at V came to 5 bases and at J to 8 bases, leaving 15 bases not matched to a gene. Germline V gene lookup returns CDR1 MNHNY and CDR2 SVGAGI (reference sequence). The CDR3 is 16 amino acids. Here the CDR3 DNA reads TGTGCCAGCAGTCGATTTACTGCCAGGGGGTTCCATGAGCAGTTCTTC. As protein: CASSRFTARGFHEQFF.

The chain carries TRBV9 and TRBJ2-7, with 7 positions matching TRBD1. CDR1 SGDLS and CDR2 YYNGEE come from the germline V gene. V lost 0 bases, J lost 4 bases, and 7 bases stayed unmatched. This CDR3 contains 15 residues. The CDR3 spells CASSVGYRGPYEQYF. The CDR3 DNA follows: TGTGCCAGCAGCGTAGGATATAGGGGGCCGTACGAGCAGTACTTC.

For this clone: At the DNA level, this CDR3 is encoded by other sequences in the same sample as well. The chain employs TRBV5-1 and TRBJ2-1, with 8 bases lining up with TRBD1. The CDR3 has 15 amino acids. V lost 1 base, J lost 0 bases, and 0 bases stayed unmatched. Germline CDR1 reads SGHRS; CDR2 reads YFSETQ. This CDR3 is CASSLTGGSYNEQFF. Written as DNA, the CDR3 is TGCGCCAGCAGCTTGACAGGGGGCTCCTACAATGAGCAGTTCTTC.

The V gene is TRBV28, the J gene TRBJ2-1; D is perhaps TRBD2 (5 bases). CDR3 length equals 15 residues. CDR1 and CDR2 from the germline V gene are MDHEN and SYDVKM. V was clipped by 5 bases and J by 5 bases, with 16 bases between them. The CDR3 DNA is TGTGCCAGCAGTACTACTTTCCGGGGAGACAATGAGCAGTTCTTC. It specifies CASSTTFRGDNEQFF.

The gene calls are TRBV5-1 and TRBJ2-4, with unresolved D. Germline V gene sequence: CDR1 SGHRS, CDR2 YFSETQ. There are 14 residues in the CDR3. Trimming took 0 bases from V and 0 from J, leaving 4 bases between them. The CDR3 sequence is CASSLGEAKNIQYF. The CDR3 DNA reads as TGCGCCAGCAGCTTGGGCGAAGCCAAAAACATTCAGTACTTC.

The chain has TRBV28 and TRBJ2-1; TRBD2 matches 10 bases. Trimming at V came to 8 bases and at J to 4 bases, leaving 11 bases not matched to a gene. The V gene's germline CDR1 is MDHEN and CDR2 SYDVKM. The CDR3 runs 16 residues. DNA for the CDR3: TGTGCCAGCCGGGCTAGCGGGAGCCGAGCGTACAATGAGCAGTTCTTC. Its protein is CASRASGSRAYNEQFF.